Each of the 31 T cell receptor beta chains below was sequenced from the same sample in a study of blood T cells in healthy people across ages. For the second PCR, which ran for about 6 to 11 cycles, a sample-barcoded 5' primer and a J-beta primer mix were used. TCRdb fed the 5' RACE reads into MiXCR, producing one record per CDR3 protein. The sample holds over 1,500,000 distinct CDR3 sequences, around 48% seen once. The sequenced sample consisted of blood. Source of these receptors: a woman in her 40s in good health.

This sequence joins TRBV4-1 and TRBJ1-2, with 8 bases matching TRBD1. The length of the CDR3 is 17 residues. J lost 4 bases, V lost 3 bases, and 13 bases had no gene match. Looked up from germline, CDR1 is MGHRA and CDR2 is YSYEKL. The CDR3 loop is CASSHLGTGGGFYGYTF. Here the CDR3 DNA reads TGCGCCAGCAGCCATCTCGGAACAGGGGGAGGTTTCTATGGCTACACCTTC.

This rearrangement joins TRBV15 to TRBJ2-7; D might be TRBD1 (5 bases). This CDR3 has 13 residues. Trimming cost V 3 bases and J 7 bases, with 13 bases left between them. Germline V lookup: CDR1 LNHNV, CDR2 YYDKDF (reference sequence). The CDR3 DNA reads TGTGCCACCAGCAGGGGCAGGGCCCCTGAGCAGTACTTC. The encoded protein is CATSRGRAPEQYF.

This clonotype was detected only once. V is TRBV7-2 and J is TRBJ2-5, with TRBD2 matching 9 bases. CDR1 is SGHTA and CDR2 is FQGNSA in the germline V gene. CDR3 length: 16 amino acids. The V segment lost 3 bases and the J segment 5 bases; nucleotides outside the gene matches: 10. CDR3 loop: CASSFSGGRGGETQYF. Written as DNA, the CDR3 is TGTGCCAGCAGCTTTAGCGGGGGAAGGGGAGGGGAGACCCAGTACTTC. The full variable domain, completed using reference TRBV7-2 and TRBJ2-5, is GAGVSQSPSNKVTEKGKDVELRCDPISGHTALYWYRQSLGQGLEFLIYFQGNSAPDKSGLPSDRFSAERTGGSVSTLTIQRTQQEDSAVYLCASSFSGGRGGETQYFGPGTRLLVL.

This clonotype was counted between two and nine times. The chain is built from TRBV25-1 and TRBJ2-5, with D unresolved. CDR1 and CDR2 (germline): MGHDK, SYGVNS. The germline V and J ends were trimmed by 3 bases and 4 bases, with 15 bases remaining between them. The CDR3 length is 15 residues. The CDR3 coding sequence is TGTGCCAGCAGTGAGAAGGTGTTAATGGCAGAGACCCAGTACTTC. Encoded protein: CASSEKVLMAETQYF.

There are many counts of this clonotype. This chain uses TRBV4-2 with TRBJ2-7, with TRBD1 identical over 8 bases. Germline-derived CDR1 and CDR2 are LGHNA and YNFKEQ. This CDR3 is 15 amino acids long. After removal of 0 bases from V and 3 bases from J, the junction contained 4 bases not matched to a gene. As DNA, the CDR3 is TGTGCCAGCAGCCAAGAAGAAGGACAGGGCTACGAGCAGTACTTC. Translation: CASSQEEGQGYEQYF.

This clonotype came up a few times. The chain employs TRBV12-3 or TRBV12-4 and TRBJ2-1, with D possibly matching TRBD1 (6 bases). This CDR3 contains 15 residues. Trimming removed 5 bases from V and 3 bases from J, with 14 bases in between. In nucleotides, the CDR3 is TGTGCCAGCAGTCAGGGGTTCGGGGACTACAATGAGCAGTTCTTC. Encoded protein: CASSQGFGDYNEQFF.

V is TRBV6-6 and J is TRBJ1-2; possibly TRBD1 for D (5 bases). The germline gives CDR1 MNHNY, CDR2 SVGAGI (reference sequence). This CDR3 has 15 residues. V lost 4 bases and J 2 bases, leaving 14 bases between the germline ends. This chain's CDR3 is CASSSLNGANYGYTF. DNA for the CDR3: TGTGCCAGCAGTTCCCTGAACGGGGCAAACTATGGCTACACCTTC.

This clonotype occurred a few times. The CDR3 protein is CASSYSVGRETQYF. The DNA of the CDR3 is TGTGCCAGCAGTTACTCAGTGGGTCGGGAGACCCAGTACTTC. The V call is TRBV6-5, the J call TRBJ2-5; unclear D gene. This CDR3 has 14 residues. The V and J ends lost 0 bases and 5 bases respectively, with 10 bases between them. The germline V gene has CDR1 MNHEY and CDR2 SVGAGI.

Of note for this clonotype: An end of the junction differs from the germline gene, which may be a read error. The CDR3 sequence is CASSLAPSGANVPTF. The CDR3 DNA sequence: TGTGCCAGCAGCTTAGCCCCCTCTGGGGCCAACGTCCCGACTTTC. The rearrangement links TRBV11-1 to TRBJ2-6, with D perhaps matching TRBD1 (5 bases). Germline-derived CDR1 and CDR2 are SGHAT and FQDESV (reference sequence). This CDR3 region has 15 residues.

The V gene is TRBV6-2 or TRBV6-3, the J gene TRBJ2-7, with D maybe TRBD1 (6 bases). This CDR3 is built from 14 residues. V lost 8 bases to trimming and J lost 2 bases, with 16 bases between them. Germline V gene lookup returns CDR1 MNHEY and CDR2 SVGEGT. In DNA form, the CDR3 reads TGTGCCAGCCGCACGGCAGGGGCTCCCTACGAGCAGTACTTC. Translated: CASRTAGAPYEQYF.

The sample holds a few counts of this clonotype. The chain couples TRBV7-9 to TRBJ1-1; D is unresolved. This CDR3 has 13 residues. In germline, CDR1 is SEHNR, CDR2 FQNEAQ (reference sequence). V lost 5 bases, J lost 0 bases, and 7 bases lay in between. The CDR3 here is CASSILLNTEAFF. The CDR3 DNA is TGTGCCAGCAGCATACTACTGAACACTGAAGCTTTCTTT.

This clonotype was detected a few times. The genes are TRBV5-1 and TRBJ2-5; TRBD2 agrees at 9 bases. The CDR3 spans 18 residues. Germline CDR1 and CDR2: SGHRS and YFSETQ. V lost 1 base to trimming and J lost 0 bases; unmatched junction nucleotides: 10. The CDR3 DNA sequence: TGCGCCAGCAGCTTGAGCGGGGGGTTTAGACCAAACCAAGAGACCCAGTACTTC. It encodes CASSLSGGFRPNQETQYF.

The chain couples TRBV6-1 to TRBJ2-6, with TRBD2 as a possible D gene (6 bases). Germline values: CDR1 MNHNS, CDR2 SASEGT. V was shortened by 6 bases and J by 0 bases, with 15 bases between the two germline ends. The CDR3 is made up of 17 amino acids. CDR3 in amino acids: CASRTGTAYSGANVLTF. For the CDR3, the DNA is TGTGCCAGCAGGACCGGGACTGCCTACTCTGGGGCCAACGTCCTGACTTTC.

V and J are TRBV25-1 and TRBJ1-2, with D uncertain. Trimming cost V 2 bases and J 4 bases, with 11 bases left between them. CDR1 and CDR2 from the germline V gene are MGHDK and SYGVNS. The CDR3 is 14 residues long. DNA for the CDR3: TGTGCCAGCAGTGAAACGCGATCGGGCTATGGCTACACCTTC. It codes for CASSETRSGYGYTF.

The rearrangement links TRBV4-3 to TRBJ1-1; D is uncertain. V was cut by 4 bases and J by 0 bases, with 21 bases left in between. The CDR3 consists of 18 residues. Germline assignment: CDR1 LGHNA and CDR2 YSLEER. The DNA for the CDR3 is TGCGCCAGCAGCCCAAACGGAGCGAAAGGGTGGGTGAACACTGAAGCTTTCTTT. Its protein product is CASSPNGAKGWVNTEAFF.

Notes on this clonotype: The junction departs from germline at one end; a sequencing error may be responsible. This chain connects TRBV4-3 to TRBJ1-2; a weak D match, TRBD1 (6 bases). Per germline, CDR1 LGHNA and CDR2 YSLEER. The length of the CDR3 is 15 residues. CDR3 region: CASSQDPTGTYDYTF. Here the CDR3 DNA reads TGCGCCAGCAGCCAAGATCCAACAGGGACCTATGACTACACCTTC.

The chain recombines TRBV5-6 with TRBJ2-1; 8 positions match TRBD1. The J segment lost 9 bases and the V segment lost 4 bases, leaving 12 bases of the junction unmatched. CDR3 size: 15 residues. Germline CDR1 and CDR2: SGHDT and YYEEEE. CDR3 sequence: CASSRYRTGQSEQFF. As DNA, the CDR3 is TGTGCCAGCAGCCGATATCGGACAGGGCAAAGTGAGCAGTTCTTC.

The J gene is TRBJ2-3, the V gene TRBV5-1, with D possibly TRBD1 on 7 matching bases. The V and J ends lost 0 bases and 6 bases respectively, with 17 bases between them. The CDR3 loop spans 16 amino acids. Germline V gene sequence: CDR1 SGHRS, CDR2 YFSETQ. The CDR3 here is CASSLETQGGRDTQYF. In DNA form, the CDR3 reads TGCGCCAGCAGCTTGGAAACGCAGGGGGGCCGCGATACGCAGTATTTT.

The rearrangement joins TRBV24-1 to TRBJ2-1, with D possibly called TRBD1 or TRBD2 (5 bases each). The CDR3 is 14 residues long. Germline V lookup: CDR1 KGHDR, CDR2 SFDVKD. Trimming pared 4 bases from V and 9 bases from J, leaving 15 bases between. CDR3 sequence reads: CATSDPIWGIEQFF. The DNA for the CDR3 is TGTGCCACCAGTGACCCGATCTGGGGGATTGAGCAGTTCTTC.

A single count supports this clonotype. The chain uses TRBV29-1 and TRBJ2-1, with TRBD2 identical over 10 bases. The CDR3 extends over 18 amino acids. Germline V lookup: CDR1 SQVTM, CDR2 ANQGSEA. The V gene end was trimmed by 0 bases and the J gene end by 0 bases; junction bases not matched to a gene: 8. CDR3 sequence: CSVEDSGLAGGSYNEQFF. Written as DNA, the CDR3 is TGCAGCGTTGAAGATTCGGGTTTAGCGGGAGGCTCCTACAATGAGCAGTTCTTC.

The CDR3: CASSLLPRPPYEQYF. In DNA form, the CDR3 reads TGCGCCAGCAGCTTGCTTCCTAGACCCCCCTACGAGCAGTACTTC. The chain uses TRBV5-1 and TRBJ2-7, with unresolved D. This CDR3 has 15 amino acids. Trimming cost V 1 base and J 2 bases, with 13 bases left between them. Germline V gene sequence: CDR1 SGHRS, CDR2 YFSETQ.

The chain joins TRBV6-5 to TRBJ1-6; 7 bases fit TRBD1. Looked up from germline, CDR1 is MNHEY and CDR2 is SVGAGI. With V trimmed by 1 base and J by 6 bases, 9 bases remained unmatched. The CDR3 sequence is 17 residues long. The CDR3 here is CASSYLAPGQLNSPLHF. The CDR3 DNA is TGTGCCAGCAGTTACTTAGCTCCGGGACAGCTTAATTCACCCCTCCACTTT.

The chain is built from TRBV12-3 or TRBV12-4 and TRBJ2-7; possible D gene TRBD2, 6 bases. Trimming left V 5 bases short and J 0 bases short, with 14 bases between. CDR3 length equals 15 residues. The CDR3 loop is CASSLGGETSYEQYF. The DNA of the CDR3 is TGTGCCAGCAGTCTTGGAGGGGAGACCTCCTACGAGCAGTACTTC.

The gene calls are TRBV28 and TRBJ2-5; D may be TRBD1 or TRBD2 (5 bases each). Germline V gene lookup returns CDR1 MDHEN and CDR2 SYDVKM. V was cut by 4 bases and J by 5 bases, with 11 bases left in between. The CDR3 runs to 13 residues. The CDR3 loop reads CASSYGDRETQYF. For the CDR3, the DNA is TGTGCCAGCAGTTACGGGGACCGGGAGACCCAGTACTTC.

The J gene is TRBJ1-1, the V gene TRBV29-1; D is undetermined. Trimming removed 4 bases from V and 2 bases from J, with 11 bases in between. Germline values: CDR1 SQVTM, CDR2 ANQGSEA. This CDR3 contains 13 residues. CDR3 bases: TGCAGCGTTGCTACAGTTATTAACACTGAAGCTTTCTTT. Amino acid sequence: CSVATVINTEAFF.

The chain couples TRBV2 to TRBJ2-3, with 8 bases identical to TRBD2. V lost 8 bases and J lost 5; bases outside the gene matches: 12. CDR3 length equals 15 residues. The germline gives CDR1 SNHLY, CDR2 FYNNEI. This CDR3 is CASSYGAGGQDTQYF. CDR3 sequence (DNA): TGTGCCAGCTCCTATGGGGCGGGGGGCCAAGATACGCAGTATTTT.

The V and J genes are TRBV2 and TRBJ2-7; D is undetermined. V was clipped by 6 bases and J by 10 bases, with 13 bases between them. The CDR3 loop spans 11 amino acids. Germline V gene sequence: CDR1 SNHLY, CDR2 FYNNEI. CDR3 bases: TGTGCCAGCAGGGACCCCTGGTCCCAGTACTTC. It yields the protein CASRDPWSQYF.

The table lists this clonotype with a few counts. The J gene is TRBJ1-4, the V gene TRBV5-1, with D unresolved. The ends were cut back, 0 bases at V and 6 bases at J, with 12 bases in the middle. Germline assignment: CDR1 SGHRS and CDR2 YFSETQ. This CDR3 is built from 15 residues. The CDR3 loop reads CASSLAVQPDEKLFF. The CDR3 bases are TGCGCCAGCAGCTTGGCCGTCCAGCCGGATGAAAAACTGTTTTTT.

The genes are TRBV6-5 and TRBJ2-3; TRBD2 matches at 8 bases. V shed 0 bases, J shed 2 bases, and the junction held 4 bases outside the gene matches. The CDR3 runs 16 residues. Germline V lookup: CDR1 MNHEY, CDR2 SVGAGI. CDR3 sequence reads: CASSYSSGGATDTQYF. The CDR3 DNA follows: TGTGCCAGCAGTTACTCCAGCGGGGGAGCCACAGATACGCAGTATTTT.

The chain is built from TRBV4-1 and TRBJ1-4; D may be TRBD1 (6 bases). Germline CDR1 is MGHRA and CDR2 is YSYEKL. There are 16 residues in the CDR3. V was cut by 2 bases and J by 5 bases, with 15 bases left in between. CDR3 sequence (DNA): TGCGCCAGCAGCCAAACGGGAGGACAGCCAAATGAAAAACTGTTTTTT. Amino acids: CASSQTGGQPNEKLFF.

The chain recombines TRBV12-3 or TRBV12-4 with TRBJ1-1, with 7 bases fitting TRBD1. This CDR3 has 13 amino acids. J was trimmed by 12 bases and V by 2 bases; bases with no gene match: 9. The CDR3: CASSLLQGSDSFF. The CDR3 bases are TGTGCCAGCAGTTTACTACAGGGGTCCGACTCTTTCTTT.